These 7 T cell receptor beta chains originate from one sample sequenced in a study of low-dose radiotherapy and immunotherapy resistance in tumors. The time point denotes: after trial treatment. The treatment denotes: LDRT plus nivolumab, ipilimumab, low-dose cyclophosphamide and aspirin (RACIN trial). Alpha and beta chains were covered, as first-strand cDNA relied on TRAV- and TRBV-specific primers. The PCR that amplified TCRs ran for approximately 18 cycles, relying on a constant-region primer and a V-primer adapter. TCRdb itself ran the reads through MiXCR, one entry per CDR3 protein. Here the sample spans 75,000 to 95,000 distinct CDR3 sequences, more than 20% being singletons. The sample here was PBMCs, taken after low-dose radiotherapy plus immunotherapy. The receptor source for this set is a female donor with ovarian cancer.

The chain employs TRBV28 and TRBJ2-7; D uncertain. The CDR3 length is 13 residues. Germline V gives CDR1 MDHEN, CDR2 SYDVKM. The V end lost 6 bases, the J end lost 2 bases, and 11 bases lay between the germline ends. This CDR3 reads CASSRGGPYEQYF. In DNA, the CDR3 is TGTGCCAGCAGCCGCGGCGGCCCCTACGAGCAGTACTTC.

The chain combines TRBV12-3 or TRBV12-4 with TRBJ2-7; 10 bases map to TRBD1. This CDR3 has 17 amino acids. J gave up 0 bases and V 6 bases, and 11 bases lay outside the gene matches. CDR3 region: CASSPSPDRGFSYEQYF. The CDR3 region has the DNA TGTGCCAGCAGCCCTAGCCCGGACAGGGGGTTCTCCTACGAGCAGTACTTC.

Points on this clonotype: Likely a read error: the CDR3 ends without its conserved phenylalanine or tryptophan. The V call is TRBV20-1, the J call TRBJ2-5, with D perhaps TRBD2 (5 bases). V lost 5 bases, J lost 9 bases, and 22 bases lay in between. This CDR3 has 14 residues. CDR1 and CDR2 (germline): DFQATT, SNEGSKA (reference sequence). The CDR3 protein is CSALTDPLTGAQYL. In nucleotides, the CDR3 is TGCAGTGCTCTGACGGACCCTCTGACCGGGGCCCAGTACTTG.

This clonotype has a handful of counts. The chain recombines TRBV19 with TRBJ1-5, with a possible D match to TRBD1 (5 bases). The CDR3 contains 16 residues. Germline CDR1 is LNHDA and CDR2 is SQIVND (reference sequence). The germline V and J ends were trimmed by 7 bases and 7 bases, with 23 bases remaining between them. CDR3 residues: CASKDRGRHPRQPQHF. The CDR3, as DNA: TGTGCCAGTAAAGATCGGGGGAGGCATCCCCGCCAGCCCCAGCATTTT.

This clonotype has at least ten counts. The rearrangement links TRBV3-1 to TRBJ1-2, with 9 bases fitting TRBD1. The germline gives CDR1 LGHDT, CDR2 YNNKEL (reference sequence). The J segment lost 4 bases and the V segment lost 1 base, leaving 7 bases of the junction unmatched. The CDR3 has 16 amino acids. CDR3 DNA sequence: TGTGCCAGCAGCCAAGTTCCCGGGACAGGGAGCTATGGCTACACCTTC. As protein: CASSQVPGTGSYGYTF. The variable domain in full, completed from reference TRBV3-1 and TRBJ1-2, reads DTAVSQTPKYLVTQMGNDKSIKCEQNLGHDTMYWYKQDSKKFLKIMFSYNNKELIINETVPNRFSPKSPDKAHLNLHINSLELGDSAVYFCASSQVPGTGSYGYTFGSGTRLTVV.

This clonotype was detected ten times or more. V usage is TRBV6-2 or TRBV6-3 and J usage is TRBJ1-5; 7 nucleotides align to TRBD1. V lost 6 bases and J lost 5; bases outside the gene matches: 7. The CDR3 covers 14 residues. Germline CDR1 and CDR2: MNHEY and SVGEGT. This CDR3 reads CASSHRGVDQPQHF. CDR3 DNA sequence: TGTGCCAGCAGCCACAGGGGTGTAGATCAGCCCCAGCATTTT.

As to this clonotype: A read error likely explains this, since a far larger clone differs by one base. This chain connects TRBV6-1 to TRBJ2-1; possibly TRBD1 for D (5 bases). The germline CDR1 and CDR2 sequences are MNHNS and SASEGT. This CDR3 comprises 16 residues. Trimming pared 5 bases from V and 6 bases from J, leaving 20 bases between. In DNA form, the CDR3 reads TGTGCCAGCAGTTACTGGTCAGGGCCTCCGGGCAATGAGCAGTTCTTC. Residues: CASSYWSGPPGNEQFF.